Below, 28 T cell receptor beta chains from the same sample are listed, as sequenced in a study of blood T cells in healthy people across ages. The use of a sample-barcoded 5' primer and a J-beta primer mix characterized a second PCR of 7 to 11 cycles. Each CDR3 protein gets one entry after TCRdb re-called the 5' RACE reads with MiXCR. The sample contains approximately 800,000 distinct CDR3 sequences, around 36% of which appear only once. The sample comprised blood. These receptors were taken from a man younger than 35 in good health.

This clonotype appeared once. This could be a read error, since a much larger clone is one nucleotide away. J is TRBJ2-3 and V is TRBV4-3; 8 bases align to TRBD2. The germline V gene encodes CDR1 LGHNA and CDR2 YSLEER. The V segment lost 4 bases and the J segment 4 bases; nucleotides outside the gene matches: 7. This CDR3 has 15 amino acids. The CDR3 here is CASSPSGGRADTQYF. DNA for the CDR3: TGCGCCAGCAGCCCAAGCGGGGGCCGGGCAGATACGCAGTATTTT.

The chain carries TRBV7-8 and TRBJ2-3, with TRBD2 matching over 11 bases. J was trimmed by 4 bases and V by 5 bases; bases with no gene match: 17. The CDR3 runs 19 residues. The germline gives CDR1 SGHVS, CDR2 FQNEAQ. The CDR3 DNA is TGTGCCAGCAGCCTGGATAGCGGGGGGGCTTTTCGGCTCGCAGATACGCAGTATTTT. Translating gives CASSLDSGGAFRLADTQYF.

The chain uses TRBV21-1 and TRBJ2-4; no DNA check was done on the table's D call, TRBD1. TRBV21-1 is tagged as a pseudogene. The CDR3 runs 16 residues. The DNA for the CDR3 is TGTGCAAGCAGCGTCGGCGACAGGGGTTTTTGGTATGAGCAGTACTTC. It yields the protein CASSVGDRGFWYEQYF.

A few counts support this clonotype. The J gene is TRBJ1-2, the V gene TRBV6-5, with 9 bases that match TRBD1. Germline-derived CDR1 and CDR2 are MNHEY and SVGAGI. This CDR3 has 13 residues. The J segment lost 3 bases and the V segment lost 9 bases, leaving 5 bases of the junction unmatched. CDR3 in amino acids: CARRDREDYGYTF. The DNA for the CDR3 is TGTGCCAGGCGGGACAGGGAGGACTATGGCTACACCTTC.

In this sample, this clonotype turned up many times. The rearrangement links TRBV29-1 to TRBJ2-3; weak D call: TRBD1 (5 bases). CDR3 length: 12 amino acids. Germline CDR1 reads SQVTM; CDR2 reads ANQGSEA. V lost 3 bases, J lost 8 bases, and 12 bases lay in between. CDR3 coding DNA: TGCAGCGTTGACCCTCCTGGGGCTACGCAGTATTTT. Amino acids: CSVDPPGATQYF.

V is TRBV20-1 and J is TRBJ2-2; TRBD1 agrees at 7 bases. Germline CDR1 reads DFQATT; CDR2 reads SNEGSKA (reference sequence). CDR3 length: 16 amino acids. The CDR3: CNARDSTQNPTEELFF. The CDR3 nucleotides read TGCAATGCCCGGGACAGTACCCAGAACCCCACGGAGGAGCTGTTTTTT.

The chain recombines TRBV5-1 with TRBJ2-4; D ambiguous. Germline CDR1 SGHRS, CDR2 YFSETQ. This CDR3 is built from 15 residues. V lost 0 bases and J 7 bases, leaving 14 bases between the germline ends. CDR3: CASSLDVQDMNIQYF. DNA for the CDR3: TGCGCCAGCAGCTTGGATGTTCAGGATATGAACATTCAGTACTTC.

This chain links TRBV14 with TRBJ2-5; 7 nucleotides line up with TRBD2. V shed 4 bases, J shed 5 bases, and the junction held 10 bases outside the gene matches. The germline V gene has CDR1 SGHDN and CDR2 FVKESK. This CDR3 comprises 15 residues. The CDR3 spells CASSPLLSGGETQYF. CDR3 nucleotide sequence: TGTGCCAGCAGCCCCCTTTTGTCGGGGGGTGAGACCCAGTACTTC. The entire variable domain, with the rest obtained from reference TRBV14 and TRBJ2-5, is as follows: EAGVTQFPSHSVIEKGQTVTLRCDPISGHDNLYWYRRVMGKEIKFLLHFVKESKQDESGMPNNRFLAERTGGTYSTLKVQPAELEDSGVYFCASSPLLSGGETQYFGPGTRLLVL.

This clonotype was observed once. The chain joins TRBV29-1 to TRBJ1-2; the D is unclear. Germline CDR1 reads SQVTM; CDR2 reads ANQGSEA. The CDR3 sequence is 12 residues long. V was trimmed by 4 bases and J by 8 bases, leaving 14 bases between them. The CDR3, as DNA: TGCAGCGTTGTCGGCTCATGGGAGGGCTACACCTTC. This translates into CSVVGSWEGYTF.

The chain has TRBV3-1 and TRBJ1-1; TRBD1 might be the D (6 bases). Germline lookup yields CDR1 LGHDT and CDR2 YNNKEL (reference sequence). The V end was cut by 6 bases, the J end by 0 bases, with 8 bases between. The CDR3 has 13 amino acids. The CDR3 DNA follows: TGTGCCAGCAGGCGGACAGTGAACACTGAAGCTTTCTTT. It codes for CASRRTVNTEAFF.

There are a few counts of this clonotype. The chain is built from TRBV29-1 and TRBJ2-7, with 10 positions matching TRBD1. This CDR3 has 15 residues. J gave up 2 bases and V 3 bases, and 7 bases lay outside the gene matches. Germline-derived CDR1 and CDR2 are SQVTM and ANQGSEA. The CDR3 is CSVEEDRGLTYEQYF. CDR3 DNA sequence: TGCAGCGTTGAGGAAGACAGGGGGCTTACCTACGAGCAGTACTTC.

The chain employs TRBV10-3 and TRBJ2-7, with D unresolved. The CDR3 is 14 amino acids. The V end was cut by 6 bases, the J end by 2 bases, with 14 bases between. Germline CDR1 and CDR2: ENHRY and SYGVKD. CDR3 in amino acids: CAIRQSIGTYEQYF. The DNA for the CDR3 is TGTGCCATCAGGCAATCTATAGGGACCTACGAGCAGTACTTC.

The chain couples TRBV12-3 or TRBV12-4 to TRBJ1-5, with D uncertain. V was clipped by 8 bases and J by 2 bases, with 13 bases between them. This CDR3 is 14 amino acids long. The CDR3 DNA sequence: TGTGCCAGCTCCCCCGGGGAGCGCAATCAGCCCCAGCATTTT. This translates into CASSPGERNQPQHF.

As for this clonotype: A much larger clone lies one base from this, so it may be a read error. CDR3 in DNA: TGCAGCGTTGTTCCGGGGGCGCGGAATGAGCAGTTCTTC. This codes for CSVVPGARNEQFF. The chain uses TRBV29-1 and TRBJ2-1; D may be TRBD1 or TRBD2 (6 bases each). The CDR3 consists of 13 residues. CDR1 SQVTM and CDR2 ANQGSEA come from the germline V gene. Trimming left V 4 bases short and J 7 bases short, with 14 bases between.

The rearrangement uses TRBV28 and TRBJ2-1; 8 positions match TRBD2. Trimming took 3 bases from V and 5 from J; bases not matched to a gene: 6. Germline V gene lookup returns CDR1 MDHEN and CDR2 SYDVKM. The CDR3 contains 15 residues. Here the CDR3 reads CASSFRGGWDNEQFF. The CDR3 nucleotides read TGTGCCAGCAGTTTCCGGGGGGGATGGGACAATGAGCAGTTCTTC.

This rearrangement joins TRBV2 to TRBJ2-1, with 8 bases identical to TRBD1. The V segment lost 8 bases and the J segment 3 bases; nucleotides outside the gene matches: 12. The CDR3 runs 16 residues. The germline V gene has CDR1 SNHLY and CDR2 FYNNEI. The CDR3 protein is CASAGTGQAIYNEQFF. The CDR3 nucleotides are TGTGCCAGCGCTGGAACGGGACAGGCCATCTACAATGAGCAGTTCTTC.

This clonotype was observed a few times. The genes are TRBV7-6 and TRBJ2-2; TRBD1 matches at 10 bases. The CDR3 is 14 amino acids. Trimming took 4 bases from V and 6 from J; bases not matched to a gene: 2. Germline V gives CDR1 SGHVS, CDR2 FNYEAQ. CDR3 coding DNA: TGTGCCAGCAGCTGGGGGACAGGGGCCGGGGAGCTGTTTTTT. Translated, it gives CASSWGTGAGELFF.

This clonotype came up a few times. The chain has TRBV9 and TRBJ1-2, with unresolved D. There are 13 residues in the CDR3. The germline CDR1 and CDR2 sequences are SGDLS and YYNGEE. V lost 0 bases, J lost 4 bases, and 7 bases lay in between. The CDR3: CASSVGGPYGYTF. CDR3 nucleotide sequence: TGTGCCAGCAGCGTAGGTGGCCCCTATGGCTACACCTTC.

This chain connects TRBV15 to TRBJ2-1, with 12 bases matching TRBD2. The J segment lost 0 bases and the V segment lost 4 bases, leaving 1 base of the junction unmatched. The CDR3 extends over 16 amino acids. Germline CDR1 reads LNHNV; CDR2 reads YYDKDF (reference sequence). The chain's CDR3 is CATSILAGGSYNEQFF. The DNA for the CDR3 is TGTGCCACCAGCATACTAGCGGGGGGCTCCTACAATGAGCAGTTCTTC.

This clonotype has at least ten counts. This chain joins TRBV12-3 or TRBV12-4 and TRBJ2-7; D gene ambiguous. This CDR3 is built from 14 residues. V dropped 6 bases and J dropped 6 bases, with 18 bases sitting between them. The CDR3 sequence: CASSHPFAPREQYF. In nucleotides, the CDR3 is TGTGCCAGCAGCCACCCCTTTGCCCCGCGCGAGCAGTACTTC.

The V gene is TRBV6-1, the J gene TRBJ2-5, with D tentatively TRBD1 (5 bases). This CDR3 comprises 14 residues. Trimming took 5 bases from V and 11 from J, leaving 21 bases between them. Germline V CDR1 and CDR2: MNHNS, SASEGT. In nucleotides, the CDR3 is TGTGCCAGCAGTAGGGTCAGGGAACGCATCGGGCAGTACTTC. It yields the protein CASSRVRERIGQYF.

This clonotype was detected a few times. The rearrangement links TRBV20-1 to TRBJ1-5; a weak D match, TRBD1 (5 bases). The germline V and J ends were trimmed by 3 bases and 2 bases, with 14 bases remaining between them. The CDR3 is 15 residues long. Looked up from germline, CDR1 is DFQATT and CDR2 is SNEGSKA (reference sequence). CDR3 residues: CSARADSIGNQPQHF. CDR3 in DNA: TGCAGTGCTAGGGCAGACAGTATTGGCAATCAGCCCCAGCATTTT.

V gene TRBV29-1 combines with J gene TRBJ1-3; D call uncertain. This CDR3 comprises 16 residues. CDR1 is SQVTM, CDR2 ANQGSEA, per germline. The V gene lost 6 bases and the J gene lost 0 bases, with 18 bases spanning the gap. CDR3 sequence: CSVAPTGGSSGNTIYF. CDR3 DNA sequence: TGCAGCGTGGCCCCTACGGGCGGGAGCTCTGGAAACACCATATATTTT.

The V call is TRBV15, the J call TRBJ2-5; weak D call: TRBD2 (5 bases). V lost 0 bases, J lost 11 bases, and 10 bases lay in between. Germline V lookup: CDR1 LNHNV, CDR2 YYDKDF (reference sequence). This CDR3 has 12 residues. The CDR3, as DNA: TGTGCCACCAGCAGAGATCGGGGAAGGCAGTACTTC. This codes for CATSRDRGRQYF.

In DNA form, the CDR3 reads TGTGCCAGCAGCCAGACAGGAACCCTCAGCGAGCAGTACTTC. Translated: CASSQTGTLSEQYF. The chain is built from TRBV3-1 and TRBJ2-5; possibly TRBD1 for D (6 bases). The J call is in doubt because the DNA end fits TRBJ2-7 better. In germline, CDR1 is LGHDT, CDR2 YNNKEL (reference sequence). This CDR3 is 14 amino acids long.

Comments on this clonotype: An end of the junction does not agree with germline; a read error may underlie this. The J gene is TRBJ1-6, the V gene TRBV12-3 or TRBV12-4, with 8 nucleotides matching TRBD1. CDR3 size: 13 residues. CDR3 residues: CTSSLDRVRPLHF. The CDR3 coding sequence is TGTACCAGCAGTTTGGACAGGGTCAGGCCCCTCCACTTT.

In the case of this clonotype: Given a much more abundant clone one base away, this may be a read error. The V call is TRBV4-2, the J call TRBJ2-1, with TRBD2 as a possible D gene (5 bases). The CDR3 extends over 15 amino acids. The V end lost 3 bases, the J end lost 3 bases, and 12 bases lay between the germline ends. Germline V gene data show CDR1 as LGHNA and CDR2 as YNFKEQ. CDR3 amino acids: CASSHDASFYNEQFF. CDR3 nucleotides: TGTGCCAGCAGCCATGACGCTAGCTTCTACAATGAGCAGTTCTTC.

The chain has TRBV5-1 and TRBJ2-7; 7 bases are shared with TRBD1. The CDR3 sequence is 14 residues long. From germline, CDR1 is SGHRS and CDR2 YFSETQ. The J segment lost 5 bases and the V segment lost 4 bases, leaving 9 bases of the junction unmatched. CDR3 nucleotides: TGCGCCAGCAGCGTGGACAGGAGATCGAACGAGCAGTACTTC. As protein: CASSVDRRSNEQYF.